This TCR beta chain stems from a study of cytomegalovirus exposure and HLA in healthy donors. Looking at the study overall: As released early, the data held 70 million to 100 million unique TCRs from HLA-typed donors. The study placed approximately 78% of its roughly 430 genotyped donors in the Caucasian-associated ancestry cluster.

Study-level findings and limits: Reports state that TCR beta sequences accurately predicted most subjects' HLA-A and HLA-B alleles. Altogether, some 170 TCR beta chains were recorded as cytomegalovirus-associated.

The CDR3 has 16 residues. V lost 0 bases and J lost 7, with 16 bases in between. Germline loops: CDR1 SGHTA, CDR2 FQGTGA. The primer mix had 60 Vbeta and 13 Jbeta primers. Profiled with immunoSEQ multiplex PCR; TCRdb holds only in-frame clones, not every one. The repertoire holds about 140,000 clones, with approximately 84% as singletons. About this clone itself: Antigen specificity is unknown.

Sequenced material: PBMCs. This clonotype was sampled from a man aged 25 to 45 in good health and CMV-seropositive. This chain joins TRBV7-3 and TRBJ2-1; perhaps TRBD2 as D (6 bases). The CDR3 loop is CASSLTFSGVGNEQFF. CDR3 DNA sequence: TGTGCCAGCAGCTTAACGTTTTCGGGGGTGGGAAATGAGCAGTTCTTC.